Given below is one T cell receptor (beta chain) in context. The data originate from a study of shared clonotypes between healthy human individuals. TCRdb's table, derived via immunoSEQ multiplex PCR, lists solely in-frame clones and lacks some. This sample carries over 2 million clones, 85% to 95% of them seen once, and the ten largest clones take 0.85% to 1.2%. Positively selected for CCR7, the CD45RO-negative cells used as naive CD8 cells excluded terminally differentiated effector memory CD45RA+ cells. The CDR3 extends over 14 amino acids. Trimming pared 6 bases from V and 0 bases from J, leaving 9 bases between. Germline CDR1 and CDR2: MNHNS and SASEGT.

The sample comprised naive CD8+ T cells sorted from blood. The clonotype originates from a young man in good health. J is TRBJ1-5 and V is TRBV6-1; D gene uncertain. CDR3 in DNA: TGTGCCAGCAGCGTGACAAATAGCAATCAGCCCCAGCATTTT. Its translation is CASSVTNSNQPQHF.